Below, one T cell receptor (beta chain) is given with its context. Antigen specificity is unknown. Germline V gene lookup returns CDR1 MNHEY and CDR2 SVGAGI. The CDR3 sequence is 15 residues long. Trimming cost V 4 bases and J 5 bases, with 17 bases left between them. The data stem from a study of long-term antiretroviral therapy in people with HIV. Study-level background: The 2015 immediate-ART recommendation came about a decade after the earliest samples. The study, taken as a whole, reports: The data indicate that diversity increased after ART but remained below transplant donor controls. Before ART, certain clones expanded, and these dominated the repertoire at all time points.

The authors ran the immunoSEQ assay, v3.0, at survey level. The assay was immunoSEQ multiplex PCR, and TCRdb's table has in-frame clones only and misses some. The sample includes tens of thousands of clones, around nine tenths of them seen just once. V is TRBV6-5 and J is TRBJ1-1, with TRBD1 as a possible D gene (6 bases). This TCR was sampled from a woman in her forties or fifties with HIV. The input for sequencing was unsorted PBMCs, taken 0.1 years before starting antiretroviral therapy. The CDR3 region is CASSSWGRGSTEAFF. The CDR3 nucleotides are TGTGCCAGCAGTTCTTGGGGGCGAGGTTCTACTGAAGCTTTCTTT.